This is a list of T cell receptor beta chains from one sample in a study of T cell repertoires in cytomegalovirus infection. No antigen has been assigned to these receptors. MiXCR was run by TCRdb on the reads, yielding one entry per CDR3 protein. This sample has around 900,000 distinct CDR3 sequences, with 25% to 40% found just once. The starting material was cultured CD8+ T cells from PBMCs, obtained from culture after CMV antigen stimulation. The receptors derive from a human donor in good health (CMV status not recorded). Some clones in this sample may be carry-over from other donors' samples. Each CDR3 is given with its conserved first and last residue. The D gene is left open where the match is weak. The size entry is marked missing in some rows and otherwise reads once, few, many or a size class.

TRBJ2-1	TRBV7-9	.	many	TGTGCCAGCAGCTTAGGGGGCCTACCGTACAATGAGCAGTTCTTC	CASSLGGLPYNEQFF
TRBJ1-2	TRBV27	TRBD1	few	TGTGCCAGCAGTTTAGGGACAGGGGGCCACGGCTACACCTTC	CASSLGTGGHGYTF
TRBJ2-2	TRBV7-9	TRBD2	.	TGTGCCAGCAGCAGCCTAGCGGGGGTCTATACGAACACCGGGGAGCTGTTTTTT	CASSSLAGVYTNTGELFF
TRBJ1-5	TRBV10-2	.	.	TGCGCCAGCAGTGAGTCGGGACAAAGGCAGCCCCAGCATTTT	CASSESGQRQPQHF
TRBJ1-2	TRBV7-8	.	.	TGTGCCAGCAGCTTAGAGTGTAATGGGGGTGGCTATGGCTACACCTTC	CASSLECNGGGYGYTF
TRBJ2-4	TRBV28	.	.	TGTGCCAGCACCCCCCCGGGATGGGTTGCCAAAAACATTCAGTACTTC	CASTPPGWVAKNIQYF
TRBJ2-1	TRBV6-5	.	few	TGTGCCAGCAGTTACGGGGTGCGGGGCAATGAGCAGTTCTTC	CASSYGVRGNEQFF
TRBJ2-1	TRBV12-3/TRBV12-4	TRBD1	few	TGTGCCAGCAGTTTCTGGACAGGGGACGAAAACTACGACAATGAGCAGTTCTTC	CASSFWTGDENYDNEQFF
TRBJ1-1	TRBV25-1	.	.	TGTGCCAGCAGACGGATCCTAACGACTGAAGCTTTCTTT	CASRRILTTEAFF
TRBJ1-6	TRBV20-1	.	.	TGCAGTGCTAGAAGTGGGATAGCGGATAATTCACCCCTCCACTTT	CSARSGIADNSPLHF
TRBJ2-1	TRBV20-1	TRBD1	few	TGCAGTGCTGAGGCCCGTGGGACAGGGTATTACAATGAGCAGTTCTTC	CSAEARGTGYYNEQFF
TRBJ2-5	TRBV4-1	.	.	TGCGCCAGCAGCCAAAATCGGGGGTACTCCCCGGGGGAGACCCAGTACTTC	CASSQNRGYSPGETQYF
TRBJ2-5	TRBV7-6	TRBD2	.	TGTGCCAGCACCTTGACTAGCGGGGGATCCCGAGAGACCCAGTACTTC	CASTLTSGGSRETQYF
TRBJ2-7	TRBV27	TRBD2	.	TGTGCCAGCAGGCGGGGGTACTACGAGCAGTACTTC	CASRRGYYEQYF
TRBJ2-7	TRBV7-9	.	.	TGTGCCAGCAGCCTATCGGGACTTGACTACGAGCAGTACTTC	CASSLSGLDYEQYF
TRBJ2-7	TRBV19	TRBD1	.	TGTGCCAGTAGTATCCCCGGGACAGGGACCGAGCAGTACTTC	CASSIPGTGTEQYF
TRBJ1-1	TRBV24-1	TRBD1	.	TGTGCCACCAGTGACCGTCCCGGGACAGGGATGAACACTGAAGCTTTCTTT	CATSDRPGTGMNTEAFF
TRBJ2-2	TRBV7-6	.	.	TGTGCCAGCAGCCCCCCACAGGCGAACACCGGGGAGCTGTTTTTT	CASSPPQANTGELFF
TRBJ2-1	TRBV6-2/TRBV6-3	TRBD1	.	TGTGCCAGCAGTCCCGGGACAGGGTTCGATGAGCAGTTCTTC	CASSPGTGFDEQFF
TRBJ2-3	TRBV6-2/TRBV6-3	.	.	TGTGCCAGCAGTTACCTCCTGGGAGCGGGCACAGATACGCAGTATTTT	CASSYLLGAGTDTQYF
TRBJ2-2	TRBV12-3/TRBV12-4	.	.	TGTGCCAACAGACCCATTAGAGACACCGGGGAGCTGTTTTTT	CANRPIRDTGELFF
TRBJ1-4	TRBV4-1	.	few	TGCGCCAGCAGCCAAGATGGGTCATTCGGGGAAAAACTGTTTTTT	CASSQDGSFGEKLFF
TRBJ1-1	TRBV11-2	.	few	TGTGCCAGCAGCGTAGGCGAGTTGGTGAACACTGAAGCTTTCTTT	CASSVGELVNTEAFF
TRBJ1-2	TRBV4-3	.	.	TGCGCCAACAGCCAAGAGGGCAGCTATGGCTACACCTTC	CANSQEGSYGYTF
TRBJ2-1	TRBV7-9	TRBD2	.	TGTGCCAGCAGCTTACCCCCCTGGGGCCTAGCGGGCAATGAGCAGTTCTTC	CASSLPPWGLAGNEQFF
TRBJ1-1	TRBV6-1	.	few	TGTGCCAACAAGGCTCTAGGGGACACTGAAGCTTTCTTT	CANKALGDTEAFF
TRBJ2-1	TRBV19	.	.	TGTGCCAGTAGTATACCGGGATGGTCCTACAATGAGCAGCTCTTC	CASSIPGWSYNEQLF
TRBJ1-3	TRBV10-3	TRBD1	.	TGTGCCATCAGGGACAGGGTTTCTGGAAACGCCATATATTTT	CAIRDRVSGNAIYF
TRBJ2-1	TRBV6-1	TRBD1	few	TGTGCCAGCAGAGAAGGGACAGGGGGAAGAAATGAGCAGTTCTTC	CASREGTGGRNEQFF
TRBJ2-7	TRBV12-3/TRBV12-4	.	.	TGTGCCAGCAGTAATAGCTGGCGGAACTCCTACGAGCAGTACTTC	CASSNSWRNSYEQYF
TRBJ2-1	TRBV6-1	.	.	TGTGCCAGCTTGGGGGCCCCTCGGTACAATGAGCAGTTCTTC	CASLGAPRYNEQFF
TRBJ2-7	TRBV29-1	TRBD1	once	TGCAGCGTTGAGGGACAGGGACCATATGAGCAGTACTTC	CSVEGQGPYEQYF
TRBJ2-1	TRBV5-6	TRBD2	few	TGTGCCAGCAGCTTGGAGGCGGGGGGGACCTACAATGAGCAGTTCTTC	CASSLEAGGTYNEQFF
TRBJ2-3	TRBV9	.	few	TGTGCCAGCAGCGTAAATCTGGACAACCGAATTAGCACAGATACGCAGTATTTT	CASSVNLDNRISTDTQYF
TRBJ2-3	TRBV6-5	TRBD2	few	TGTGCCAGCAGACTCGCGGGACTAGACACAGATACGCAGTATTTT	CASRLAGLDTDTQYF
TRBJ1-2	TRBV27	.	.	TGTGCCAGCAGTTCGGGATCCCTCCCCGACAGACGTGGCTACACCTTC	CASSSGSLPDRRGYTF
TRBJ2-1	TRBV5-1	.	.	TGCGCCAGCAGCTTGTCAGCTTTCGAGCAGTTCTTC	CASSLSAFEQFF
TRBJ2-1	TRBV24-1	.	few	TGTGCCACCAGTGTGACAGGCCTCCGCTCCTACAATGAGCAGTTCTTC	CATSVTGLRSYNEQFF
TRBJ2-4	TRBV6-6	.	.	TGTGCCAGCAGTCAGGACAGACGTCCAGCCAAAAACATTCAGTACTTC	CASSQDRRPAKNIQYF
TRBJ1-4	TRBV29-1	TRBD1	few	TGCAGCGTTGAAGATCCGCAGGGGGCTGGGGAAAAACTGTTTTTT	CSVEDPQGAGEKLFF
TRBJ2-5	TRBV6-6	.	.	TGTGCCAGCAGTTACTCGAACACGGGGGAAGAGACCCAGTACTTC	CASSYSNTGEETQYF
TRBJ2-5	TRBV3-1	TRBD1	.	TGTGCCAGCAGCCAAGAACAGGGGCCCCAAGAGACCCAGTACTTC	CASSQEQGPQETQYF
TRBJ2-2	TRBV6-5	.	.	TGTGCCAGCAGTTACATGGGGGGGAACACCGGGGAGCTGTTTTTT	CASSYMGGNTGELFF
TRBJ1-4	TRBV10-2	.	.	TGCGCCAGCAGTGAGTGGGCAGGGATTAATGAAAAACTGTTTTTT	CASSEWAGINEKLFF
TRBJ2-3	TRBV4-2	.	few	TGTGCCAGCAGCCAAAACCCGGGGGGCATGGAAGATACGCAGTATTTT	CASSQNPGGMEDTQYF
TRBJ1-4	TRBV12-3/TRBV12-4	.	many	TGTGCCAGCAGCCCAAGGACGGGGAGGGATGAAAAACTGTTTTTT	CASSPRTGRDEKLFF
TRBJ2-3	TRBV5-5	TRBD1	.	TGTGCCAGCAGCTTCTCCAGGGGGCTGGCAGATACGCAGTATTTT	CASSFSRGLADTQYF
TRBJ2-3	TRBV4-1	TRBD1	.	TGCGCCAGCAGCCATAGAGACAGGGGGCTTTCTGCCACAGATACGCAGTATTTT	CASSHRDRGLSATDTQYF
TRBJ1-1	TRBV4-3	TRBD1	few	TGCGCCAGCAGCCAAGTTTATAAAGACACAGGGGACACTGAAGCTTTCTTT	CASSQVYKDTGDTEAFF
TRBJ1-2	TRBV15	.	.	TGTGCCACCAGCAGAGAGAGGGCACCTAACTATGGCTACACCTTC	CATSRERAPNYGYTF
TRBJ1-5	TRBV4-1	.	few	TGCGCCAGCAGCCAAGAAGTAGGGACGCGCAATCAGCCCCAGCATTTT	CASSQEVGTRNQPQHF
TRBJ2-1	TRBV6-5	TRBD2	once	TGTGCCAGCAGTTACTCGAAATTAGCGGGGGGCCACGGGTATTACAATGAGCAGTTCTTC	CASSYSKLAGGHGYYNEQFF
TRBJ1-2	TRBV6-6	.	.	TGTGCCAGCAGTTACTCCCCGGGCCCCTACACCTTC	CASSYSPGPYTF